Sequencing of this T cell receptor beta chain was carried out in a study of blood T cells in healthy people across ages. V was clipped by 2 bases and J by 5 bases, with 15 bases between them. The CDR3 covers 14 residues. The V gene's germline CDR1 is SQVTM and CDR2 ANQGSEA. The authors ran a second PCR of roughly 6 to 12 cycles using a sample-barcoded 5' primer and a J-beta primer mix. TCRdb redid the calling of the 5' RACE reads with MiXCR, one entry per CDR3 protein. The table records 800,000 or so distinct CDR3 sequences, more than 35% of them present only once. The sequencing sample was made of blood. The receptor comes from a man of 80 years or more in good health. The chain has TRBV29-1 and TRBJ1-1; D is uncertain. Here the CDR3 DNA reads TGCAGCGTTGAAAATATGGAACGGAGAACTGAAGCTTTCTTT. It is translated as CSVENMERRTEAFF.